These 20 T cell receptor beta chains were all obtained from the same sample, sequenced in a study of T cell changes during pregnancy in multiple sclerosis. Libraries were prepared by immunoSEQ multiplex PCR; TCRdb keeps only in-frame clonotypes and omits some of them. This sample carries 54,000 or so clones, around 93% of them seen once, and the ten largest clones take roughly 0.35%. Sequenced material: CD4+ T cells from peripheral blood mononuclear cells, taken before pregnancy. These receptors originate from a female donor with multiple sclerosis, enrolled in a pregnancy study.

V usage is TRBV5-1 and J usage is TRBJ2-3, with D perhaps matching TRBD2 (6 bases). The CDR3 loop spans 15 amino acids. The germline V and J ends were trimmed by 5 bases and 5 bases, with 18 bases remaining between them. The germline V gene has CDR1 SGHRS and CDR2 YFSETQ. For the CDR3, the DNA is TGCGCCAGCAGATCAGGCGGGATCGCGGGAGATACGCAGTATTTT. Protein: CASRSGGIAGDTQYF. The full variable domain, its missing parts supplied by reference TRBV5-1 and TRBJ2-3, is KAGVTQTPRYLIKTRGQQVTLSCSPISGHRSVSWYQQTPGQGLQFLFEYFSETQRNKGNFPGRFSGRQFSNSRSEMNVSTLELGDSALYLCASRSGGIAGDTQYFGPGTRLTVL.

The chain links TRBV19 to TRBJ2-3, with 10 bases aligning to TRBD2. The V segment lost 5 bases and the J segment 1 base; nucleotides outside the gene matches: 6. This CDR3 is built from 16 residues. Germline V gene lookup returns CDR1 LNHDA and CDR2 SQIVND (reference sequence). CDR3 residues: CASSPSGTSGTDTQYF. Here the CDR3 DNA reads TGTGCCAGTAGTCCGTCCGGGACTAGCGGCACAGATACGCAGTATTTT.

Comments on this clone: The DNA is left out, because the CDR3 cannot be placed on it with certainty; the CDR3 is given as TCRdb lists it. The chain uses TRBV7-2 and TRBJ2-1; the D call TRBD2 from the table was never checked on the DNA. The CDR3 is 15 amino acids long, termini counted. Germline V gene sequence: CDR1 SGHTA, CDR2 FQGNSA. CDR3 sequence reads: CASSLERDSYNEQFF.

This chain uses TRBV2 with TRBJ1-5, with TRBD1 matching 8 bases. The germline gives CDR1 SNHLY, CDR2 FYNNEI. The CDR3 has 14 residues. The V gene end was trimmed by 1 base and the J gene end by 4 bases; junction bases not matched to a gene: 0. The CDR3 here is CASSEGQGNQPQHF. The CDR3 nucleotides read TGTGCCAGCAGTGAAGGACAGGGGAATCAGCCCCAGCATTTT.

The rearrangement links TRBV19 to TRBJ2-1; 11 bases map to TRBD1. CDR1 and CDR2 from the germline V gene are LNHDA and SQIVND (reference sequence). J lost 7 bases, V lost 3 bases, and 2 bases had no gene match. This CDR3 contains 14 residues. The chain's CDR3 is CASSIGTGGNEQFF. The CDR3 bases are TGTGCCAGTAGTATTGGGACAGGGGGGAATGAGCAGTTCTTC.

This chain uses TRBV6-5 with TRBJ2-5; 11 bases map to TRBD2. V shed 6 bases and J 5 bases; nucleotides not matched to a gene: 8. Germline V gene lookup returns CDR1 MNHEY and CDR2 SVGAGI. This CDR3 has 15 amino acids. The CDR3 region is CASRSGTSGGETQYF. The CDR3 nucleotides read TGTGCCAGCAGAAGCGGGACTAGCGGCGGGGAGACCCAGTACTTC.

V usage is TRBV28 and J usage is TRBJ2-1; TRBD2 matches 10 bases. V shed 5 bases and J 6 bases; nucleotides not matched to a gene: 7. CDR3 length equals 15 residues. Germline lookup yields CDR1 MDHEN and CDR2 SYDVKM. In DNA form, the CDR3 reads TGTGCCAGCAGTGGTAGCGGGAGGTTTGGCAATGAGCAGTTCTTC. Protein product: CASSGSGRFGNEQFF.

V and J are TRBV14 and TRBJ2-1, with 8 bases lining up with TRBD2. Trimming removed 1 base from V and 5 bases from J; junction bases left unmatched: 13. This CDR3 contains 18 residues. The germline gives CDR1 SGHDN, CDR2 FVKESK. The CDR3 DNA reads TGTGCCAGCAGCCAAGTCTCGGTCGGGAGGGATATCCACAATGAGCAGTTCTTC. The encoded protein is CASSQVSVGRDIHNEQFF.

A single count supports this clone. In nucleotides, the CDR3 is TGTGCCAGCAGTCGAGGGTCTGAAAAACTGTTTTTT. Its translation is CASSRGSEKLFF. The chain is built from TRBV5-6 and TRBJ1-4; D is undetermined. CDR1 SGHDT and CDR2 YYEEEE come from the germline V gene. V lost 5 bases, J lost 7 bases, and 9 bases lay in between. CDR3 length equals 12 residues.

The genes are TRBV27 and TRBJ2-1, with 11 bases lining up with TRBD2. This CDR3 is built from 16 residues. The germline V gene has CDR1 MNHEY and CDR2 SMNVEV (reference sequence). The V and J ends lost 6 bases and 10 bases, in that order; junction bases with no gene match: 14. The DNA of the CDR3 is TGTGCCAGCAGCCCTCTCAGTAGCGGGAGGGCCTGGGAGCAGTTCTTC. It codes for CASSPLSSGRAWEQFF.

The chain carries TRBV5-5 and TRBJ2-7, with 8 bases that match TRBD2. This CDR3 has 15 residues. Germline assignment: CDR1 SGHKS and CDR2 YYEKEE (reference sequence). V was clipped by 0 bases and J by 3 bases; unmatched bases: 5. CDR3 DNA sequence: TGTGCCAGCAGCTTGGGGACTAGCTTGGGCTACGAGCAGTACTTC. Translation gives CASSLGTSLGYEQYF.

The chain uses TRBV30 and TRBJ1-4, with TRBD1 identical over 7 bases. CDR1 is GTSNPN and CDR2 is SVGIG in the germline V gene (reference sequence). The CDR3 is made up of 13 amino acids. With 4 bases clipped from V and 4 bases from J, the junction kept 3 bases outside the gene matches. CDR3 sequence: CAWMGQNNEKLFF. The CDR3 DNA reads as TGTGCCTGGATGGGACAGAATAATGAAAAACTGTTTTTT.

The chain uses TRBV11-3 and TRBJ2-3, with D perhaps TRBD1 (5 bases). Germline V gives CDR1 SGHNT, CDR2 YENEEA. There are 14 residues in the CDR3. V lost 3 bases and J lost 0, with 7 bases in between. The chain's CDR3 is CASSLGPSTDTQYF. The CDR3 DNA sequence: TGTGCCAGCAGCTTGGGGCCCAGCACAGATACGCAGTATTTT.

This clone has just one count. The DNA for the CDR3 is TGCAGCGTTGCTACTAGCGGCTACACCTTC. Its translation is CSVATSGYTF. The chain joins TRBV29-1 to TRBJ1-2; D gene ambiguous. V was cut by 4 bases and J by 8 bases, with 8 bases left in between. CDR3 size: 10 residues. The V gene's germline CDR1 is SQVTM and CDR2 ANQGSEA.

This chain uses TRBV7-6 with TRBJ2-3, with 7 bases fitting TRBD2. Germline V lookup: CDR1 SGHVS, CDR2 FNYEAQ. This CDR3 has 16 residues. V lost 1 base to trimming and J lost 1 base; unmatched junction nucleotides: 5. CDR3 protein: CASSLGSGMGTDTQYF. The CDR3 DNA is TGTGCCAGCAGCTTAGGGAGCGGGATGGGCACAGATACGCAGTATTTT. The variable domain in full, completed from reference TRBV7-6 and TRBJ2-3, reads GAGVSQSPRYKVTKRGQDVALRCDPISGHVSLYWYRQALGQGPEFLTYFNYEAQQDKSGLPNDRFSAERPEGSISTLTIQRTEQRDSAMYRCASSLGSGMGTDTQYFGPGTRLTVL.

The rearrangement joins TRBV4-3 to TRBJ2-2; 7 bases are a match to TRBD1. Germline CDR1 reads LGHNA; CDR2 reads YSLEER. The CDR3 sequence is 14 residues long. Trimming took 3 bases from V and 7 from J; bases not matched to a gene: 5. The CDR3 here is CASSHLTGNGELFF. CDR3 nucleotides: TGCGCCAGCAGCCACCTGACAGGGAACGGGGAGCTGTTTTTT.

The J gene is TRBJ2-1, the V gene TRBV2, with a possible D match to TRBD2 (6 bases). The germline V and J ends were trimmed by 1 base and 7 bases, with 14 bases remaining between them. Germline V gives CDR1 SNHLY, CDR2 FYNNEI. The CDR3 sequence is 15 residues long. This CDR3 is CASSEDGAGTNEQFF. In nucleotides, the CDR3 is TGTGCCAGCAGTGAAGATGGTGCGGGAACGAATGAGCAGTTCTTC.

J is TRBJ2-7 and V is TRBV14; 10 bases line up with TRBD2. The CDR3 sequence is 18 residues long. V shed 0 bases, J shed 3 bases, and the junction held 11 bases outside the gene matches. Germline V gives CDR1 SGHDN, CDR2 FVKESK. CDR3 sequence reads: CASSQDGGRVAGGYEQYF. The CDR3, as DNA: TGTGCCAGCAGCCAAGATGGGGGTAGGGTAGCGGGAGGCTACGAGCAGTACTTC.

The rearrangement uses TRBV19 and TRBJ1-4; 9 bases are shared with TRBD1. J was trimmed by 8 bases and V by 7 bases; bases with no gene match: 8. This CDR3 has 14 residues. The germline V gene has CDR1 LNHDA and CDR2 SQIVND (reference sequence). This chain's CDR3 is CASNSGTGKEKLFF. The CDR3 DNA follows: TGTGCCAGTAATTCCGGGACAGGGAAAGAAAAACTGTTTTTT.

The chain combines TRBV30 with TRBJ2-7, with 7 bases matching TRBD1. The CDR3 loop spans 13 amino acids. The junction had 9 bases not matched to a gene; V was cut back by 6 bases and J by 4 bases. The germline V gene encodes CDR1 GTSNPN and CDR2 SVGIG (reference sequence). The CDR3 coding sequence is TGTGCCTGTAACGACAGGGTAGGATACGAGCAGTACTTC. Translation: CACNDRVGYEQYF.